The rows below give T cell receptor beta chains drawn from one sample of a study of blood T cell repertoires in COVID-19. This table comes from immunoSEQ multiplex PCR, and its TCRdb copy is limited to in-frame clones, with some not included. Of just over 350,000 clones listed, less than 90% were seen once; the top ten hold under 3%. Source material: PBMCs or T cells enriched from blood (not recorded which). These receptors came from a woman aged 25 to 39 who had recovered from COVID-19. CDR3s include the opening cysteine and the closing phenylalanine or tryptophan. A D gene is named only where the DNA matches it firmly. A clone size is listed for some rows: how often the clone was seen (once, few, many), or a class if it is expanded.

>TRBV28|.|14|TRBJ1-5|.
CASSEQGPRQPQHF
TGTGCCAGCAGCGAACAGGGCCCTAGGCAGCCCCAGCATTTT
>TRBV19|.|13|TRBJ2-3|.
CASSFGGTDTQYF
TGTGCCAGTAGTTTCGGGGGCACAGATACGCAGTATTTT
>TRBV28|.|11|TRBJ2-1|.
CASSLDWAQFF
TGTGCCAGCAGTTTGGATTGGGCACAGTTCTTC
>TRBV5-1|.|15|TRBJ1-1|.
CASSGTGRLNTEAFF
TGCGCCAGCAGCGGTACGGGGAGACTGAACACTGAAGCTTTCTTT
>TRBV11-2|.|15|TRBJ1-1|TRBD1
CASSLVGTVNTEAFF
TGTGCCAGCAGCTTAGTAGGGACAGTGAACACTGAAGCTTTCTTT
>TRBV20-1|medium-sized|16|TRBJ2-1|TRBD1
CSASERQGFTNNEQFF
TGCAGTGCTAGTGAACGACAGGGATTTACAAACAATGAGCAGTTCTTC
>TRBV7-2|.|16|TRBJ2-1|TRBD2
CASSFISGRAGAEQFF
TGTGCCAGCAGTTTCATTAGCGGGAGGGCCGGAGCTGAGCAGTTCTTC
>TRBV5-1|.|16|TRBJ1-1|.
CASSPFSRAMNTEAFF
TGCGCCAGCAGCCCTTTTTCCAGGGCTATGAACACTGAAGCTTTCTTT
>TRBV7-7|.|15|TRBJ2-1|TRBD1
CASSSGQGYAGEQFF
TGTGCTAGCAGCTCGGGACAGGGATACGCCGGGGAGCAGTTCTTC
>TRBV28|.|13|TRBJ2-3|.
CASSLGLTDTQYF
TGTGCCAGCAGTCTAGGACTAACGGATACGCAGTATTTT
>TRBV5-1|.|16|TRBJ2-1|TRBD1
CASSKEGTGGVNEQFF
TGCGCCAGCAGCAAGGAAGGGACAGGGGGCGTCAATGAGCAGTTCTTC
>TRBV7-9|.|14|TRBJ2-5|.
CASSLTGGVETQYF
TGTGCCAGCAGCTTAACCGGGGGAGTAGAGACCCAGTACTTC
>TRBV12-3/TRBV12-4|.|12|TRBJ2-2|.
CASVQGGGELFF
TGTGCCAGCGTTCAGGGTGGCGGGGAGCTGTTTTTT
>TRBV28|.|13|TRBJ2-5|.
CASSDTSLGTQYF
TGTGCCAGCAGTGACACTAGCTTGGGGACCCAGTACTTC
>TRBV7-3|.|13|TRBJ2-1|.
CASSFGANNEQFF
TGTGCCAGCAGCTTTGGGGCGAACAATGAGCAGTTCTTC
>TRBV5-1|.|14|TRBJ2-7|.
CASSFATGSYEQYF
TGCGCCAGCAGTTTTGCTACAGGCTCCTACGAGCAGTACTTC
>TRBV2|.|14|TRBJ1-6|.
CASSELSSNSPLHF
TGTGCCAGCAGTGAATTGAGTAGTAATTCACCCCTCCACTTT
>TRBV4-1|.|20|TRBJ2-1|TRBD2
CASSQRTRVLAGDLENEQFF
TGCGCCAGCAGCCAAAGGACGCGCGTCCTAGCGGGAGACCTGGAGAATGAGCAGTTCTTC
>TRBV7-8|.|17|TRBJ2-1|TRBD1
CASSLVGYGTALNEQFF
TGTGCCAGCAGCTTAGTGGGGTACGGGACAGCCCTCAATGAGCAGTTCTTC
>TRBV6-5|.|16|TRBJ1-6|.
CASSYSLRGYNSPLHF
TGTGCCAGCAGTTACTCGCTTCGGGGGTATAATTCACCCCTCCACTTT
>TRBV7-8|.|17|TRBJ2-2|TRBD2
CASSFYPPGLETGELFF
TGTGCCAGCAGCTTTTATCCGCCGGGACTAGAAACCGGGGAGCTGTTTTTT
>TRBV10-3|.|14|TRBJ2-5|.
CAIRVTGAQETQYF
TGTGCCATCAGGGTTACGGGTGCCCAGGAGACCCAGTACTTC
>TRBV12-3/TRBV12-4|.|13|TRBJ2-7|.
CASSRGPKYEQYF
TGTGCCAGCAGCCGAGGGCCAAAATACGAGCAGTACTTC
>TRBV7-9|.|13|TRBJ2-5|.
CASSSTEQETQYF
TGTGCCAGCAGCAGCACAGAACAAGAGACCCAGTACTTC
>TRBV27|.|13|TRBJ2-1|.
CASRRWAYNEQFF
TGTGCCAGCCGAAGATGGGCTTACAATGAGCAGTTCTTC
>TRBV7-6|.|16|TRBJ2-3|TRBD2
CASSQGTSGDTDTQYF
TGTGCCAGCAGCCAGGGGACTAGCGGGGATACAGATACGCAGTATTTT
>TRBV9|.|16|TRBJ1-6|TRBD1
CASSAQGASYNSPLHF
TGTGCCAGCAGCGCGCAGGGGGCCTCCTATAATTCACCCCTCCACTTT
>TRBV5-1|.|16|TRBJ2-2|TRBD2
CASSITSGGKSGELFF
TGCGCCAGCAGCATCACTAGCGGGGGGAAGTCCGGGGAGCTGTTTTTT
>TRBV12-3/TRBV12-4|.|13|TRBJ1-2|.
CASRSEEVDGYTF
TGTGCCAGCAGGTCCGAGGAGGTCGATGGCTACACCTTC